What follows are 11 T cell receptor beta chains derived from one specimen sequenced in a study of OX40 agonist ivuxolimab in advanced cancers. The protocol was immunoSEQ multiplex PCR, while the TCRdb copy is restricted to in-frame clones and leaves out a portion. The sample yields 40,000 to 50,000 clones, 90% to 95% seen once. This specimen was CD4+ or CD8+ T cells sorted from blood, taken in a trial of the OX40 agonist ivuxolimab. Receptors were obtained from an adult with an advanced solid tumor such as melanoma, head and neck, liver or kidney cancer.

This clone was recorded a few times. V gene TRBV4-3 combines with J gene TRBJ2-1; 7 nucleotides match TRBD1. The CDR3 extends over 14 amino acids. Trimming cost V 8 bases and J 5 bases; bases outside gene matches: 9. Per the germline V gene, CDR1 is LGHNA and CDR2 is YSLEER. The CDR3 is CASGMGQINNEQFF. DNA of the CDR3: TGCGCCAGCGGGATGGGACAGATAAACAATGAGCAGTTCTTC.

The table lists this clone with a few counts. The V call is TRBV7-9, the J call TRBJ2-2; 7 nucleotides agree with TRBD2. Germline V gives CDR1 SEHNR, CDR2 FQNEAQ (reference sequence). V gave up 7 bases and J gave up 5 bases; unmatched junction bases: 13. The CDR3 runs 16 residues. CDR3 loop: CASTEVGGRETGELFF. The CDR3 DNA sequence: TGTGCCAGCACCGAGGTGGGCGGGCGGGAGACCGGGGAGCTGTTTTTT.

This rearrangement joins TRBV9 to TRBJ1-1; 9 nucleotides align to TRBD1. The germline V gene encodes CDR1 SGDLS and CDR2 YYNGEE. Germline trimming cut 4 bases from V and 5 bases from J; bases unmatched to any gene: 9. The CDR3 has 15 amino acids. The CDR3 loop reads CASSSTQGAETEAFF. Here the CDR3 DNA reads TGTGCCAGCAGCTCCACACAGGGGGCTGAGACTGAAGCTTTCTTT.

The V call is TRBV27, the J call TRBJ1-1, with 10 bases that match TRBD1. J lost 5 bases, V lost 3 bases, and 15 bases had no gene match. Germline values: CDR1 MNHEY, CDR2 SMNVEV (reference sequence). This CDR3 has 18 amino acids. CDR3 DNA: TGTGCCAGCAGTTTGGACCTGAGGACAGGGGGGCTTGGGACTGAAGCTTTCTTT. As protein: CASSLDLRTGGLGTEAFF.

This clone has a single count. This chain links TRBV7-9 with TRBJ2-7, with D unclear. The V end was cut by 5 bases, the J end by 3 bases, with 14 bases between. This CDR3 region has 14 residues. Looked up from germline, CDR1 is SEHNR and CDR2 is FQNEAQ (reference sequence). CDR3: CASSAASRIYEQYF. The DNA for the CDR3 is TGTGCCAGCAGCGCCGCATCTAGAATCTACGAGCAGTACTTC. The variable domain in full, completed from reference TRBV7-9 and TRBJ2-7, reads DTGVSQNPRHKITKRGQNVTFRCDPISEHNRLYWYRQTLGQGPEFLTYFQNEAQLEKSRLLSDRFSAERPKGSFSTLEIQRTEQGDSAMYLCASSAASRIYEQYFGPGTRLTVT.

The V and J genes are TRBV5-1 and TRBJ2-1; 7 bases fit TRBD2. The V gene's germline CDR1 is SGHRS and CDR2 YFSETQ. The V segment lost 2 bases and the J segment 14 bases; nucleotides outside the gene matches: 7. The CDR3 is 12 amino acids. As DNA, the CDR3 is TGCGCCAGCAGCTTCGGCAGCGGGGAGAAGTTCTTC. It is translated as CASSFGSGEKFF.

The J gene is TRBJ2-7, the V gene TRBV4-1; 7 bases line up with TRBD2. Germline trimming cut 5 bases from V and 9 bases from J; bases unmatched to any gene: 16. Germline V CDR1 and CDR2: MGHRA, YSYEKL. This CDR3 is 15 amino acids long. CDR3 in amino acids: CASSEGELALDRQYF. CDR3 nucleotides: TGCGCCAGCAGCGAAGGGGAACTAGCGTTGGACCGGCAGTACTTC.

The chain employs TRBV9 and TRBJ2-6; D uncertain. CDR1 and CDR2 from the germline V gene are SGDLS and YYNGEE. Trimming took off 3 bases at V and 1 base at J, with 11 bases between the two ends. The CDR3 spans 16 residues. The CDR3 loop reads CASSADPNSGANVLTF. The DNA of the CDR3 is TGTGCCAGCAGCGCCGACCCTAATTCTGGGGCCAACGTCCTGACTTTC.

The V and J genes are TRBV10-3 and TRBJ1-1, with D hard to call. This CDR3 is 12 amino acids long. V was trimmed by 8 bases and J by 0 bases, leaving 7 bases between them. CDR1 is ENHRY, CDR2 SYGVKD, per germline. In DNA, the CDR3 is TGTGCCATCGGAAAGTTGAACACTGAAGCTTTCTTT. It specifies CAIGKLNTEAFF.

The CDR3 protein is CASSPGLAAYEQYF. The CDR3 DNA sequence: TGCGCCAGCAGCCCAGGACTAGCGGCGTACGAGCAGTACTTC. V is TRBV4-3 and J is TRBJ2-7, with 10 bases that match TRBD2. The ends lost 4 bases at V and 4 bases at J; junction bases unmatched: 4. The germline V gene encodes CDR1 LGHNA and CDR2 YSLEER. This CDR3 has 14 residues.

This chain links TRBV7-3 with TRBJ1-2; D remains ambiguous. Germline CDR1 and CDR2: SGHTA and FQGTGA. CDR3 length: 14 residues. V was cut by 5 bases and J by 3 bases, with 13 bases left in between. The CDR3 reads CASSPQIGDYGYTF. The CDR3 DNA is TGTGCCAGCAGCCCCCAAATAGGAGACTATGGCTACACCTTC.